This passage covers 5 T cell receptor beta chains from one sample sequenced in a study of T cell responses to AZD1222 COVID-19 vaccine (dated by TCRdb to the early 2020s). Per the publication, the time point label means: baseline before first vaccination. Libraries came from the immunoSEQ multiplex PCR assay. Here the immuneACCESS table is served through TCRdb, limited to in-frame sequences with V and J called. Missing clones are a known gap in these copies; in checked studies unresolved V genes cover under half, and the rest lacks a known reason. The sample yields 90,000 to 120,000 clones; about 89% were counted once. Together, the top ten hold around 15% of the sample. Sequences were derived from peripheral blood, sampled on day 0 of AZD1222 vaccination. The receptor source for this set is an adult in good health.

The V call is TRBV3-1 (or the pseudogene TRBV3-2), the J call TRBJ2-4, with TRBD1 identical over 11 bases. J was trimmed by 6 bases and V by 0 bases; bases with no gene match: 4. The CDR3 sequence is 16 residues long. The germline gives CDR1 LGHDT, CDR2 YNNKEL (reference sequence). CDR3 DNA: TGTGCCAGCAGCCAAGATCCGGGACAGGGGGGAAACATTCAGTACTTC. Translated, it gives CASSQDPGQGGNIQYF.

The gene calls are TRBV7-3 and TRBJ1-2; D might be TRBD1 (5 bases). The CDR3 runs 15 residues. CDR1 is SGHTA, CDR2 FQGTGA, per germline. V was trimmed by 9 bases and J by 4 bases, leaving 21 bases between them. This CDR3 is CASVGETQKTYGYTF. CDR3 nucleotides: TGTGCCAGTGTGGGGGAGACCCAGAAAACCTATGGCTACACCTTC.

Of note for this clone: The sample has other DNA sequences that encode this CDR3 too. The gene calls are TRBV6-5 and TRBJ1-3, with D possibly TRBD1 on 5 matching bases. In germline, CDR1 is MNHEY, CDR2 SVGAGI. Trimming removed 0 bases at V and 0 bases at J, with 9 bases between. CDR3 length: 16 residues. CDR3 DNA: TGTGCCAGCAGTTACTCGGCAGGGAGCTCTGGAAACACCATATATTTT. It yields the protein CASSYSAGSSGNTIYF.

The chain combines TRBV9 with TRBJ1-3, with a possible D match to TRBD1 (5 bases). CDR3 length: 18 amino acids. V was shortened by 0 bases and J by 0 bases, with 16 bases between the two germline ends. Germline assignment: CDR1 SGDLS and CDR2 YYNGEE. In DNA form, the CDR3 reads TGTGCCAGCAGCGTAGATACAACAGGTACTTCCTCTGGAAACACCATATATTTT. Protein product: CASSVDTTGTSSGNTIYF.

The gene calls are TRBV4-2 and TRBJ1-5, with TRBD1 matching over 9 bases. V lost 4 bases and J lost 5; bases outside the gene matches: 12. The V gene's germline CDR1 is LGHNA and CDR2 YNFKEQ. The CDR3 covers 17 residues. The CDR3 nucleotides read TGTGCCAGCAGCCCCACACAGGGGGCGCGGATTGATCAGCCCCAGCATTTT. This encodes CASSPTQGARIDQPQHF.